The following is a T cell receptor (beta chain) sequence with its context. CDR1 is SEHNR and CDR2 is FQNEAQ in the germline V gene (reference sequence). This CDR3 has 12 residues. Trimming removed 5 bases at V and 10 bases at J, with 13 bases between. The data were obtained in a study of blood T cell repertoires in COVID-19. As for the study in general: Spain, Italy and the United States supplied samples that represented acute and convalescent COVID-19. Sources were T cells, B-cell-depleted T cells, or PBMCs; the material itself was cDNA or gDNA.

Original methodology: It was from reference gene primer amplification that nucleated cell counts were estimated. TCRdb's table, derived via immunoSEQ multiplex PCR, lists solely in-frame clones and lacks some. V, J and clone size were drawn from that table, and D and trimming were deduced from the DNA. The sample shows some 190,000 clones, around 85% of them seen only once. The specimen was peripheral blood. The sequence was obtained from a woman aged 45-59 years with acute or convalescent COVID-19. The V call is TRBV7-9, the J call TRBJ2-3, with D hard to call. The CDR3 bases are TGTGCCAGCAGCCCGGAGACTTTTGCGCAGTATTTT. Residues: CASSPETFAQYF. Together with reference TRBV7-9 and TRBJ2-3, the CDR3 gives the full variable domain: DTGVSQNPRHKITKRGQNVTFRCDPISEHNRLYWYRQTLGQGPEFLTYFQNEAQLEKSRLLSDRFSAERPKGSFSTLEIQRTEQGDSAMYLCASSPETFAQYFGPGTRLTVL.